Listed below are T cell receptor beta chains from one sample, sequenced in a study of control samples from healthy donors and cancer patients. Repertoires were generated with immunoSEQ multiplex PCR, while TCRdb's copy carries only in-frame clones and drops some. The repertoire holds 150,000 to 190,000 clones, with more than 85% as singletons. The sample was blood. The receptors were gathered from a man aged 50 to 60 in good health. CDR3s include the opening cysteine and the closing phenylalanine or tryptophan. A D gene is named only where the DNA matches it firmly. Expanded clones are given a class, and other clones once, few, many or no size at all.

d_call: -; v_call: TRBV6-5; j_call: TRBJ1-3; clone_size: -; cdr3_nt: TGTGCCAGCGGCGCTGACAGCTCTGGAAACACCATATATTTT; cdr3_aa: CASGADSSGNTIYF
d_call: TRBD1; v_call: TRBV10-3; j_call: TRBJ1-2; clone_size: -; cdr3_nt: TGTGCCATCAGTGAGTCCGGGACAGGGGGCGGCTATGGCTACACCTTC; cdr3_aa: CAISESGTGGGYGYTF
d_call: -; v_call: TRBV5-1; j_call: TRBJ1-3; clone_size: -; cdr3_nt: TGCGCCAGCAGCTTGGAGAGGAGAACCTCCTCTGGAAACACCATATATTTT; cdr3_aa: CASSLERRTSSGNTIYF
d_call: -; v_call: TRBV27; j_call: TRBJ2-7; clone_size: -; cdr3_nt: TGTGCCAGCAGTTTATCGAACAGGTACGAGCAGTACTTC; cdr3_aa: CASSLSNRYEQYF
d_call: TRBD1; v_call: TRBV5-1; j_call: TRBJ1-4; clone_size: -; cdr3_nt: TGCGCCAGCAGCTTGAGTAGGGGGCGGAATGAAAAACTGTTTTTT; cdr3_aa: CASSLSRGRNEKLFF
d_call: -; v_call: TRBV6-5; j_call: TRBJ1-2; clone_size: -; cdr3_nt: TGTGCCAGCGAGCCTTGGGAAGGGGATAGCTATGGCTACACCTTC; cdr3_aa: CASEPWEGDSYGYTF
d_call: TRBD1; v_call: TRBV30; j_call: TRBJ1-2; clone_size: -; cdr3_nt: TGTGCCTGGAGTGTCACAGGGGGCTTGGGCTACACCTTC; cdr3_aa: CAWSVTGGLGYTF
d_call: -; v_call: TRBV7-9; j_call: TRBJ2-7; clone_size: -; cdr3_nt: TGTGCCAGCAGCTTGCAGGGAAGCGAGCAGTACTTC; cdr3_aa: CASSLQGSEQYF
d_call: -; v_call: TRBV6-5; j_call: TRBJ2-2; clone_size: -; cdr3_nt: TGTGCCAGCAGTCCGAGACCCATGGGGGAGGCGGAGCTGTTTTTT; cdr3_aa: CASSPRPMGEAELFF
d_call: -; v_call: TRBV5-6; j_call: TRBJ2-3; clone_size: -; cdr3_nt: TGTGCCAGCAGCTTGGGGGCAGGTAGTGTCACAGATACGCAGTATTTT; cdr3_aa: CASSLGAGSVTDTQYF
d_call: -; v_call: TRBV28; j_call: TRBJ1-5; clone_size: -; cdr3_nt: TGTGCCAGCAGTTCACCACATTTTAGCAATCAGCCCCAGCATTTT; cdr3_aa: CASSSPHFSNQPQHF
d_call: -; v_call: TRBV5-4; j_call: TRBJ1-2; clone_size: -; cdr3_nt: TGTGCCAGCAGCTTGGATAATTTGTATGGCTACACCTTC; cdr3_aa: CASSLDNLYGYTF
d_call: TRBD1; v_call: TRBV9; j_call: TRBJ1-4; clone_size: -; cdr3_nt: TGTGCCAGCAGCCCAACGGGACAGCGCAATGAAAAACTGTTTTTT; cdr3_aa: CASSPTGQRNEKLFF
d_call: -; v_call: TRBV7-3; j_call: TRBJ1-5; clone_size: -; cdr3_nt: TGTGCCAGCAGCTTATGGGCGGATCAGCCCCAGCATTTT; cdr3_aa: CASSLWADQPQHF
d_call: -; v_call: TRBV28; j_call: TRBJ2-3; clone_size: -; cdr3_nt: TGTGCCAGCAGTCCCCCCGGGTTAGATACGCAGTATTTT; cdr3_aa: CASSPPGLDTQYF
d_call: -; v_call: TRBV9; j_call: TRBJ2-7; clone_size: -; cdr3_nt: TGTGCCAGCAGCGGGGGAGGCGGACAGTCGCGGGAGCAGTACTTC; cdr3_aa: CASSGGGGQSREQYF
d_call: TRBD1; v_call: TRBV28; j_call: TRBJ2-7; clone_size: -; cdr3_nt: TGTGCCAGCAGTTCCCCGGGACAGGGGAGCTACGAGCAGTACTTC; cdr3_aa: CASSSPGQGSYEQYF
d_call: TRBD1; v_call: TRBV3-1/TRBV3-2; j_call: TRBJ1-6; clone_size: medium-sized; cdr3_nt: TGTGCCAGCAGCCAAGGGGACGGGACAGGGGCCGCACCCCTCCACTTT; cdr3_aa: CASSQGDGTGAAPLHF